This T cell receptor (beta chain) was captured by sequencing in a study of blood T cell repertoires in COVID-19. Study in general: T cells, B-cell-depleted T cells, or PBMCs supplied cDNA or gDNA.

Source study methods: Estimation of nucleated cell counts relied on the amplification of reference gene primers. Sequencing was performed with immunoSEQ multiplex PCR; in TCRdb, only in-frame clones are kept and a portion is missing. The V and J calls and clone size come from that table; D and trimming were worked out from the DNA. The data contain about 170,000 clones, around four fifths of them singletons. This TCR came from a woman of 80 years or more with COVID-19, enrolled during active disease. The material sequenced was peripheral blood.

In DNA form, the CDR3 reads TGTGCCAGCAGTGACAGTCGAGAGACCCAGTACTTC. Translation gives CASSDSRETQYF. J is TRBJ2-5 and V is TRBV2; D is unclear. Trimming stripped 3 bases from V and 4 bases from J, with 6 bases between. CDR1 is SNHLY, CDR2 FYNNEI, per germline. The CDR3 contains 12 residues.